This TCR beta chain stems from a study of CD8+ T cells in alopecia areata. Study-level results: Researchers reported that TCR sharing among patients proved less clear than in mice, possibly HLA-linked. Sequence data from scalp samples additionally include resident alphabeta T cells of normal skin. Lesional scalp displayed greater clonality than normal scalp, most notably in alopecia totalis/universalis.

RNA extraction was followed by reverse transcription into cDNA, which acted as the sequencing template. Generated by immunoSEQ multiplex PCR, the TCRdb table keeps only in-frame clones and is missing some. There are around 300,000 clones in the sample, none observed a single time. This clone has just a few counts. Its matching antigen is unknown. Each gene name is a mouse one. The sequence runs out 4 residues before the end of the CDR3; the remainder is reconstructed from the germline J gene. This CDR3 contains 15 residues. In germline, CDR1 is NNHDY, CDR2 SYVADS. Cells pooled from cutaneous lymph nodes were sorted on CD4, CD8alpha, NKG2D, NKG2ACE and other markers.

The sequenced sample consisted of CD4+ T cells sorted from a lymph node. The chain employs TRBV13-3 and TRBJ2-5; 8 bases fit TRBD2. The TCR was taken from a C3H/HeJ mouse with alopecia areata. MHC haplotype: H2-k. CDR3 amino acids: CASSDWRLGKDTQYF. The sequenced part of the CDR3 DNA is TGTGCCAGCAGTGATTGGAGACTGGGGAAAGAC.